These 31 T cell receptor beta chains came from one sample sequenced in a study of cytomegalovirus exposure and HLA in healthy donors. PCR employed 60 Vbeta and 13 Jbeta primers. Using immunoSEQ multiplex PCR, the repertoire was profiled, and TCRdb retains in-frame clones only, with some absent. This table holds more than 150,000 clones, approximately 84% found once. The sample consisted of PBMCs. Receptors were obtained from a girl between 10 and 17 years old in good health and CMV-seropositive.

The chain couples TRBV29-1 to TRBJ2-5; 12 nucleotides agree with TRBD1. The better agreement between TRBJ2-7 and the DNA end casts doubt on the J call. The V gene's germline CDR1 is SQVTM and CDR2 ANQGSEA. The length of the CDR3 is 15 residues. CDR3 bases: TGCAGCGCTGGGGGGGGACAGGGGGCCTCCTACGAGCAGTACTTC. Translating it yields CSAGGGQGASYEQYF.

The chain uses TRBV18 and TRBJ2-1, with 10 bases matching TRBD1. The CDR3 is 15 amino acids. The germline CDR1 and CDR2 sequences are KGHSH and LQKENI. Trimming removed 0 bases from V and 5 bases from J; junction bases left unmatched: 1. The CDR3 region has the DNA TGTGCCAGCTCACCACCGACAGGGGGCAACAATGAGCAGTTCTTC. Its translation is CASSPPTGGNNEQFF.

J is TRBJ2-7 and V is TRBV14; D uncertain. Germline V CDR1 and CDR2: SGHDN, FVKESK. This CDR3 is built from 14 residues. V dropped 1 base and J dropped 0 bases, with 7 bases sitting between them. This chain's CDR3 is CASSQARYSYEQYF. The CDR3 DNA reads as TGTGCCAGCAGCCAAGCCAGATACTCCTACGAGCAGTACTTC.

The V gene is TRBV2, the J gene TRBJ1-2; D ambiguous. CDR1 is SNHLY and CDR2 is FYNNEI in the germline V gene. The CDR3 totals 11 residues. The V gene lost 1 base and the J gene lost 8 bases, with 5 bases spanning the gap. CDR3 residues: CASSEESGYTF. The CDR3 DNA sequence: TGTGCCAGCAGTGAAGAGAGCGGCTACACCTTC.

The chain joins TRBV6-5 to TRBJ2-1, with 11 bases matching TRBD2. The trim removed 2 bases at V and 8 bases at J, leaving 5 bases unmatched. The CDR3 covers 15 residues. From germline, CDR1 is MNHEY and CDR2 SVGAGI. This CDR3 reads CASSYETSGTDEQFF. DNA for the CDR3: TGTGCCAGCAGTTACGAGACTAGCGGGACTGATGAGCAGTTCTTC.

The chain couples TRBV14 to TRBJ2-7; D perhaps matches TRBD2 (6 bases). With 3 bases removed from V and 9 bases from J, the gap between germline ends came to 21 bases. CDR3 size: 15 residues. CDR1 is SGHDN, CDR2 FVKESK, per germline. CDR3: CASSHTGTGILGQYF. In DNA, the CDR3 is TGTGCCAGCAGCCACACCGGGACTGGGATATTAGGGCAGTACTTC.

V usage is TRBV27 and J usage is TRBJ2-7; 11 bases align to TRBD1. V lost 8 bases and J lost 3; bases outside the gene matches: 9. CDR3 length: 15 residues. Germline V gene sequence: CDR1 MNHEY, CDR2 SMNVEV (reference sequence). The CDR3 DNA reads TGTGCCAGCGGCTACGGGACAGGGGGTAACTACGAGCAGTACTTC. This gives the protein CASGYGTGGNYEQYF.

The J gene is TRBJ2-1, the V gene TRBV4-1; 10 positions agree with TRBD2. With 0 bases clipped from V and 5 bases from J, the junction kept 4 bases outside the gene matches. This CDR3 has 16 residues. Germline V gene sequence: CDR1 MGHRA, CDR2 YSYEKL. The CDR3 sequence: CASSQEGLAEDNEQFF. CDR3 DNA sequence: TGCGCCAGCAGCCAAGAAGGACTAGCGGAGGACAATGAGCAGTTCTTC.

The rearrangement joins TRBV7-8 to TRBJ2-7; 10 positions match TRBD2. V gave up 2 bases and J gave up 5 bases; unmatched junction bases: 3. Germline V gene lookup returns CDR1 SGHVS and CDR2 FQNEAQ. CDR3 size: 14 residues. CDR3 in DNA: TGTGCCAGCAGCTTACAAGCGGGAGGGGACGAGCAGTACTTC. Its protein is CASSLQAGGDEQYF.

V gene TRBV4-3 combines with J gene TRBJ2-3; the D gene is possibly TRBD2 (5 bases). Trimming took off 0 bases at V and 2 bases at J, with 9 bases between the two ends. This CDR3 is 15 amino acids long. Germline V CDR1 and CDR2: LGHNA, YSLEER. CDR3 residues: CASSQDGGHTDTQYF. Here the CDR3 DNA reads TGCGCCAGCAGCCAAGATGGCGGGCACACAGATACGCAGTATTTT.

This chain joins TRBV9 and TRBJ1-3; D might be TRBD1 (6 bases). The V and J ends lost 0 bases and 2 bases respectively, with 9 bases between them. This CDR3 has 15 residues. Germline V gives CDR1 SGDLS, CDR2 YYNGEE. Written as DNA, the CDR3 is TGTGCCAGCAGCGTAGAAACAGGGACTGGAAACACCATATATTTT. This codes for CASSVETGTGNTIYF.

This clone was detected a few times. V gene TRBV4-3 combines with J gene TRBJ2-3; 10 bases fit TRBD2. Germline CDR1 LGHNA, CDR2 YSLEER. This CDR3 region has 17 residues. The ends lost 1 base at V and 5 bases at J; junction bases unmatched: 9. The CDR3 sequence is CASSQGSGRASGDTQYF. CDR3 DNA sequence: TGCGCCAGCAGCCAAGGAAGCGGGAGGGCCTCCGGAGATACGCAGTATTTT.

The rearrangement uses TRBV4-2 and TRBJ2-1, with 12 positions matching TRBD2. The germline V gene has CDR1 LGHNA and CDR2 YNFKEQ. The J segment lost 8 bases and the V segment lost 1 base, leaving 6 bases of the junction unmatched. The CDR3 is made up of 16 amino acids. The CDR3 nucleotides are TGTGCCAGCAGCCAAGGTCTAGCGGGAGGGCAAGATGAGCAGTTCTTC. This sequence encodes CASSQGLAGGQDEQFF.

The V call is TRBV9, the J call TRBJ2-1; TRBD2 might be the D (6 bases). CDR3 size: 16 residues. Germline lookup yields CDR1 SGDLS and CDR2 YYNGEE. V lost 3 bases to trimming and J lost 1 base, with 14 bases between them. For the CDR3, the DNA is TGTGCCAGCAGCGCACTACTAGCACAATCCTACAATGAGCAGTTCTTC. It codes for CASSALLAQSYNEQFF.

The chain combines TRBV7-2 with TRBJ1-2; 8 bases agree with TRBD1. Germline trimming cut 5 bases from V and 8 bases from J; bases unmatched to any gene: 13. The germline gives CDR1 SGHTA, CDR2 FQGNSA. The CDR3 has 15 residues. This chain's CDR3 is CASSTPQGAIGGYTF. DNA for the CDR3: TGTGCCAGCAGCACTCCTCAGGGGGCGATAGGAGGCTACACCTTC.

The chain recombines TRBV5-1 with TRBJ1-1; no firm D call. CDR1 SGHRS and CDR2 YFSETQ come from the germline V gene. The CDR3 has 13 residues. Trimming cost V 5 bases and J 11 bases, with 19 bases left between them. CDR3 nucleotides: TGCGCCAGCAGTTCCGGAGCATCGAGCGATGCTTTCTTT. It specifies CASSSGASSDAFF.

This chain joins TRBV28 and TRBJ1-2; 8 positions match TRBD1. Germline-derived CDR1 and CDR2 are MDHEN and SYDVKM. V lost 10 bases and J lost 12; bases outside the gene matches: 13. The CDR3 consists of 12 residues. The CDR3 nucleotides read TGTGCCACTCGGACAGGGTCCTTCGTGGACACCTTC. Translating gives CATRTGSFVDTF.

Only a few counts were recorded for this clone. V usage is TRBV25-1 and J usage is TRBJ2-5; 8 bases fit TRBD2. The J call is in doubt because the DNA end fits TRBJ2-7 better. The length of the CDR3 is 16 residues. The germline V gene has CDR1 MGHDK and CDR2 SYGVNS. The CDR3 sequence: CASSESTSGNSYEQYF. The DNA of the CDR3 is TGTGCCAGCAGTGAATCTACTAGCGGCAACTCCTACGAGCAGTACTTC.

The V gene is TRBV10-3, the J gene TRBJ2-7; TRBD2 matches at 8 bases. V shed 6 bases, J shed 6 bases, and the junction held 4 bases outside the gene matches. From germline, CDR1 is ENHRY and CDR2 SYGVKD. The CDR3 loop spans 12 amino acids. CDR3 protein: CAIRIGTSEQYF. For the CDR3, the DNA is TGTGCCATCAGGATTGGGACTAGCGAGCAGTACTTC.

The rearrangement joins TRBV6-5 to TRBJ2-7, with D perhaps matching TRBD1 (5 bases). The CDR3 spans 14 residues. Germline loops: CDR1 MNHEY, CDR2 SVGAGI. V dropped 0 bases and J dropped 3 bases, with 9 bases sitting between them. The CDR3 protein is CASSYSQGHYEQYF. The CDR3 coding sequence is TGTGCCAGCAGTTACTCCCAGGGCCACTACGAGCAGTACTTC.

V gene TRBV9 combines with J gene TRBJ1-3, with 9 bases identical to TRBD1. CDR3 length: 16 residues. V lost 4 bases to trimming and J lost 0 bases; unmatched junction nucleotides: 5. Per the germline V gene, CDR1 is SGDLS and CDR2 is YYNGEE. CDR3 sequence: CASSNRGLPSGNTIYF. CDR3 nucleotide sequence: TGTGCCAGCAGCAACAGGGGGCTACCCTCTGGAAACACCATATATTTT. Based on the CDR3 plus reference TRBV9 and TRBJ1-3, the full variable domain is DSGVTQTPKHLITATGQRVTLRCSPRSGDLSVYWYQQSLDQGLQFLIQYYNGEERAKGNILERFSAQQFPDLHSELNLSSLELGDSALYFCASSNRGLPSGNTIYFGEGSWLTVV.

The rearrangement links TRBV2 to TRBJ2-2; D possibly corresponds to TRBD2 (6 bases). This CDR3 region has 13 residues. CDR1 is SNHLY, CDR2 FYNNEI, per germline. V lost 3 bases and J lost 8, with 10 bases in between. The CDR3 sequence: CASSEGGMGELFF. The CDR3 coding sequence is TGTGCCAGCAGTGAGGGGGGAATGGGGGAGCTGTTTTTT.

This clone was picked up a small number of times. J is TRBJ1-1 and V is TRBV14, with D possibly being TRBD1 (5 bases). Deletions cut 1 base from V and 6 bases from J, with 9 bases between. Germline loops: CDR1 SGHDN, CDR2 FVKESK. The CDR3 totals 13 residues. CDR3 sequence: CASSQVTEPEAFF. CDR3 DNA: TGTGCCAGCAGCCAAGTGACAGAGCCTGAAGCTTTCTTT.

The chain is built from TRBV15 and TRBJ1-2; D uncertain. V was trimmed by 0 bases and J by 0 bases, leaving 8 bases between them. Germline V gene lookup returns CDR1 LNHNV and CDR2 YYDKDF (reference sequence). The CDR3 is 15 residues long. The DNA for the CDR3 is TGTGCCACCAGCAGAGATCGGGATACTAACTATGGCTACACCTTC. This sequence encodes CATSRDRDTNYGYTF.

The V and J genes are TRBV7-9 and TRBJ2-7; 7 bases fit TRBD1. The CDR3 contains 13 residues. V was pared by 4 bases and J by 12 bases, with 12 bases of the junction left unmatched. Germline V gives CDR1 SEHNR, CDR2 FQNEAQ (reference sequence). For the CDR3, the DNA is TGTGCCAGCAGCTCCTCCTTAGGACAGGTGGGGTACTTC. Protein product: CASSSSLGQVGYF. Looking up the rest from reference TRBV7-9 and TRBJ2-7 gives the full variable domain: DTGVSQNPRHKITKRGQNVTFRCDPISEHNRLYWYRQTLGQGPEFLTYFQNEAQLEKSRLLSDRFSAERPKGSFSTLEIQRTEQGDSAMYLCASSSSLGQVGYFGPGTRLTVT.

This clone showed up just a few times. The CDR3 nucleotides read TGCGCCAGCAGTGAGTTTCTTCTCAATGAGCAGTTCTTC. This codes for CASSEFLLNEQFF. This chain links TRBV10-1 with TRBJ2-1; D is unresolved. The ends were cut back, 1 base at V and 6 bases at J, with 7 bases in the middle. The CDR3 contains 13 residues. The germline CDR1 and CDR2 sequences are WNHNN and SYGVQD (reference sequence).

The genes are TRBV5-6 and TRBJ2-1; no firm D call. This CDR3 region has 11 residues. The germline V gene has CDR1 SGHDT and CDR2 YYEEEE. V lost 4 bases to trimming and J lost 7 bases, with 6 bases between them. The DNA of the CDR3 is TGTGCCAGCAGCCTCAGGAATGAGCAGTTCTTC. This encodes CASSLRNEQFF.

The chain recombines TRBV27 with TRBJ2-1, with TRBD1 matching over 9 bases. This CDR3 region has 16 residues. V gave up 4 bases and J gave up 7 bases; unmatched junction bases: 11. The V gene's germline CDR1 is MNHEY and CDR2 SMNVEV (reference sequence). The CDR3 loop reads CASSSTGGQGRNEQFF. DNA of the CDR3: TGTGCCAGCAGTTCCACCGGCGGACAGGGGAGGAATGAGCAGTTCTTC.

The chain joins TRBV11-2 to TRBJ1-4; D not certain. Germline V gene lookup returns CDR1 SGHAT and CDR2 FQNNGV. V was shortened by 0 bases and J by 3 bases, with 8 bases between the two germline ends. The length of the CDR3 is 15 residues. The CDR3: CASSLDGQPNEKLFF. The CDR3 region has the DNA TGTGCCAGCAGCTTAGATGGGCAGCCTAATGAAAAACTGTTTTTT.

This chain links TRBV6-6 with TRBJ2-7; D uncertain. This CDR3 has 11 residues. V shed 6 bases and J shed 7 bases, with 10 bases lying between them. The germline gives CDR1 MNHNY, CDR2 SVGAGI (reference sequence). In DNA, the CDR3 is TGTGCCAGCAGCCCCGCGGCGGAGCAGTACTTC. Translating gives CASSPAAEQYF.

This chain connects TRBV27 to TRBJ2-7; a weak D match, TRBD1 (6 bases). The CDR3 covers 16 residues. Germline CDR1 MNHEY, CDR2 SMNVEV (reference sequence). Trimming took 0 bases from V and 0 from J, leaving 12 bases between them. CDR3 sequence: CASSLSTQGASYEQYF. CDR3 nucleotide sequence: TGTGCCAGCAGTTTATCGACACAGGGTGCCTCCTACGAGCAGTACTTC.